This T cell receptor (beta chain) was identified during a study of blood T cell repertoires in COVID-19. The table came from immunoSEQ multiplex PCR; TCRdb's copy has only in-frame clones and leaves some out. The sample has a few hundred thousand clones, roughly 90% seen once. V trimming: 4 bases; J trimming: 1 base; junction bases outside the gene matches: 3. The CDR3 loop spans 14 amino acids. Per the germline V gene, CDR1 is SNHLY and CDR2 is FYNNEI. The chain couples TRBV2 to TRBJ1-1; TRBD1 matches 7 bases. The material sequenced was peripheral blood. The receptor was isolated from a woman aged 25 to 45 with active or convalescent COVID-19. CDR3 protein: CASSGQGRNTEAFF. DNA for the CDR3: TGTGCCAGCAGTGGACAGGGTCGGAACACTGAAGCTTTCTTT.